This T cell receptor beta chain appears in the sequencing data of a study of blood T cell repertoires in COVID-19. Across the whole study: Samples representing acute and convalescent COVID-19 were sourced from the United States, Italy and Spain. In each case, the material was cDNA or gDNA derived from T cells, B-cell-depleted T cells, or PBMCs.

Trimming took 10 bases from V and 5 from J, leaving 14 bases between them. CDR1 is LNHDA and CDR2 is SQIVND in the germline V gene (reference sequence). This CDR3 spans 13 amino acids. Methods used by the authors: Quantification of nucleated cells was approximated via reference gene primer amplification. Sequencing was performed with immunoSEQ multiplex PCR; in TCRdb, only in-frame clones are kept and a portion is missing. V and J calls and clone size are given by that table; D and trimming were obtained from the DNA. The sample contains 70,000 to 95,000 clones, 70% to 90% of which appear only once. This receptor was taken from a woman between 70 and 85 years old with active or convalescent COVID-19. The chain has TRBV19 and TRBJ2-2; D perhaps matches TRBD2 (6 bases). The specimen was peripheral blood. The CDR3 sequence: CATRRRGTGELFF. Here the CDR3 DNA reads TGTGCCACCAGGAGGAGGGGTACCGGGGAGCTGTTTTTT.